The source of this T cell receptor (beta chain) is a study of blood T cells in healthy people across ages. Overall study findings and caveats: It was held that the diversity estimates obtained from one million T cells were underestimates.

This clonotype was seen ten or more times. What it recognizes is unknown. Trimming removed 1 base from V and 5 bases from J; junction bases left unmatched: 2. Germline CDR1 and CDR2: SGHTA and FQGNSA. This CDR3 is built from 15 residues. A second PCR of about 6 to 11 cycles used a sample-barcoded 5' primer and a J-beta primer mix. From the 5' RACE reads, TCRdb called clonotypes with MiXCR, one entry per CDR3 protein. This table has some 940,000 distinct CDR3 sequences, under 35% appearing once. The data also belong to a second study, concerning T cells of mothers and their children. This second study says: Each donor was one of three healthy Caucasian mothers or one of their six children.

This TCR was sampled from a woman between 35 and 50 years old in good health. The rearrangement uses TRBV7-2 and TRBJ2-1, with 10 bases fitting TRBD1. Specimen: blood. The CDR3 loop is CASSLEGQGNNEQFF. The CDR3, as DNA: TGTGCCAGCAGCTTAGAGGGACAGGGGAACAATGAGCAGTTCTTC.